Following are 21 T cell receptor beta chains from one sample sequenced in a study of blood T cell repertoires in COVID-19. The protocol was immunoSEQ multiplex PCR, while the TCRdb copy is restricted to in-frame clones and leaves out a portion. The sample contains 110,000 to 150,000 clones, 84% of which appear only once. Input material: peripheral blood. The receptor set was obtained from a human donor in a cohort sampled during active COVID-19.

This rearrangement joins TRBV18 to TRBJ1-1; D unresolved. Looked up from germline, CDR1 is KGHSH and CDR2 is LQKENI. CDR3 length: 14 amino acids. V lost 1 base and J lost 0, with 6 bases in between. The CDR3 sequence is CASSPQNMNTEAFF. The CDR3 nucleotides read TGTGCCAGCTCACCACAGAACATGAACACTGAAGCTTTCTTT.

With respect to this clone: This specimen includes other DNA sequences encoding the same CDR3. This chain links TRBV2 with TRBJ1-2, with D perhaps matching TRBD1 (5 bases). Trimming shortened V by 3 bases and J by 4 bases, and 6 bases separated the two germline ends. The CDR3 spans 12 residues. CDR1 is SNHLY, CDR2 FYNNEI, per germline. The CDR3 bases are TGTGCCAGCAGTGAGGGGGGCTATGGCTACACCTTC. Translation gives CASSEGGYGYTF.

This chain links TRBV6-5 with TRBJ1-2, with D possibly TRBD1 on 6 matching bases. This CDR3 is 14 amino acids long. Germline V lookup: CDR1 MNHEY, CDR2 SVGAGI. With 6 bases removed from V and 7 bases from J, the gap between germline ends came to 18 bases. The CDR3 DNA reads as TGTGCCAGCAGGCAGGGGTCCCTTTCGGGTGGCTACACCTTC. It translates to CASRQGSLSGGYTF.

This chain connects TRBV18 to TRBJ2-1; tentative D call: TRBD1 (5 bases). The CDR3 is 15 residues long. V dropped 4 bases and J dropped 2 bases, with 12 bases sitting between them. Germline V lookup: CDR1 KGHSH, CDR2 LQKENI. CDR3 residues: CASSRSQGTYNEQFF. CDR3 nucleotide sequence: TGTGCCAGCTCACGTAGCCAGGGTACCTACAATGAGCAGTTCTTC.

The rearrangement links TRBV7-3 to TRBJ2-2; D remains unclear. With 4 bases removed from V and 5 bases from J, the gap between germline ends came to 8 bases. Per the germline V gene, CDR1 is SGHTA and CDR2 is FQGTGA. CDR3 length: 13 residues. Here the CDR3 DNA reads TGTGCCAGCAGCTCCTTCCGGACCGGGGAGCTGTTTTTT. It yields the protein CASSSFRTGELFF.

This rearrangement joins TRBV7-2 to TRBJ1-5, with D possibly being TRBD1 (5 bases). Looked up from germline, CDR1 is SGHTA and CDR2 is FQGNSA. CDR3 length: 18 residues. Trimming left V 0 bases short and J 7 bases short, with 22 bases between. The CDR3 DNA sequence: TGTGCCAGCAGCTTAGCGGCTCGACAAGTCCAGGGTGGGCAGCCCCAGCATTTT. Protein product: CASSLAARQVQGGQPQHF.

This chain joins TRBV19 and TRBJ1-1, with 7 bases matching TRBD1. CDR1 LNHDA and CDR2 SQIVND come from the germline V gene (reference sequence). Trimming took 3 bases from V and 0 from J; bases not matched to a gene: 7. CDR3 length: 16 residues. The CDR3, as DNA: TGTGCCAGTAGTATCGGGACAGAGTACTTGAACACTGAAGCTTTCTTT. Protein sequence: CASSIGTEYLNTEAFF.

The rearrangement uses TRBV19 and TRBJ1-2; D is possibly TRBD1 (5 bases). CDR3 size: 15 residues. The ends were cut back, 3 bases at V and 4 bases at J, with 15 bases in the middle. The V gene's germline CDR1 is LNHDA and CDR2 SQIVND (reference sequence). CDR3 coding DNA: TGTGCCAGTAGTATGTGGTCCCTAGGGGTCTATGGCTACACCTTC. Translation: CASSMWSLGVYGYTF.

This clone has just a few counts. CDR3 sequence: CASSSQGMYNSPLHF. The DNA for the CDR3 is TGCGCCAGCAGCTCACAGGGGATGTATAATTCACCCCTCCACTTT. J is TRBJ1-6 and V is TRBV5-1; 7 positions match TRBD1. Unmatched junction bases numbered 4, after V lost 3 bases and J lost 4 bases. The CDR3 sequence is 15 residues long. CDR1 is SGHRS and CDR2 is YFSETQ in the germline V gene.

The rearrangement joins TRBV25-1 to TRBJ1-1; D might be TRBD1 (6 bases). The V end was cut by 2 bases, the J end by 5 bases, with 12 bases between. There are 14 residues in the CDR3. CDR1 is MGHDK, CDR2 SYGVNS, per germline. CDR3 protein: CASSEPGGRTEAFF. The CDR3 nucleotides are TGTGCCAGCAGTGAACCCGGGGGGCGGACTGAAGCTTTCTTT.

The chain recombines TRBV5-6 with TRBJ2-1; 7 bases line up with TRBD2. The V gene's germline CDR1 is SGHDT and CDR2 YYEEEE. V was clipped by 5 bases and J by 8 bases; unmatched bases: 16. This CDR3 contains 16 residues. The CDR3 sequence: CASSSPGGSPIHEQFF. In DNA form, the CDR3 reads TGTGCCAGCAGTTCCCCAGGCGGGAGCCCGATCCATGAGCAGTTCTTC.

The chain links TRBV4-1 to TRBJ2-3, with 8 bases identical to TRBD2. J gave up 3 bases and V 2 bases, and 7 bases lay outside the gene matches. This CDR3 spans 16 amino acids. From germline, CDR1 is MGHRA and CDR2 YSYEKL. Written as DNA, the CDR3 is TGCGCCAGCAGCCAACCTGGTCGGGGGGGGACAGATACGCAGTATTTT. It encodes CASSQPGRGGTDTQYF.

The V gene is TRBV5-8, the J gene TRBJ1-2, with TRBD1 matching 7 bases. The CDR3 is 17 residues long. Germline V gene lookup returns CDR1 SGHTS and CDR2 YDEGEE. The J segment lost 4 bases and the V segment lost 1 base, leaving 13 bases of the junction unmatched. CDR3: CASSLMSGQASIYGYTF. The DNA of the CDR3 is TGTGCCAGCAGCTTGATGAGCGGACAGGCTTCTATCTATGGCTACACCTTC.

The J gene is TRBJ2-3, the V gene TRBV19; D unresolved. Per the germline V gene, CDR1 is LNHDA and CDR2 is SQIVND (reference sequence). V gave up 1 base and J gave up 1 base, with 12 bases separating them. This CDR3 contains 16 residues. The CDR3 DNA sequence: TGTGCCAGTAGTATAGGTGGCCTGTTGGGCACAGATACGCAGTATTTT. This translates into CASSIGGLLGTDTQYF.

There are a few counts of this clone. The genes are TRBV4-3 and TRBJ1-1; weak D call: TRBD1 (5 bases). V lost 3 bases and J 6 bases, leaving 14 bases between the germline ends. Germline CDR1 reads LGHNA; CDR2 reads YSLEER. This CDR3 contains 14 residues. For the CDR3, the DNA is TGCGCCAGCAGCCATTCTAGGGGTCAAGCTGAAGCTTTCTTT. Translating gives CASSHSRGQAEAFF.

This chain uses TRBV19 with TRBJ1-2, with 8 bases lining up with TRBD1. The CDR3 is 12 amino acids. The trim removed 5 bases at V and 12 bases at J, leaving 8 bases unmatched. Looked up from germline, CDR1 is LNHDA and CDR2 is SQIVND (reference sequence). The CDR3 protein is CASSQTGARDTF. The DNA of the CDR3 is TGTGCCAGTAGTCAGACAGGGGCTCGGGACACCTTC.

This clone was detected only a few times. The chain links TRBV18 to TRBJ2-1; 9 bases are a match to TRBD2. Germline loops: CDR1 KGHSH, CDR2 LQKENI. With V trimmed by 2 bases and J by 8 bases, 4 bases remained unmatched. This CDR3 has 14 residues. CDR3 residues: CASSPLREGDEQFF. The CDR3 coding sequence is TGTGCCAGCTCACCATTGCGGGAGGGGGATGAGCAGTTCTTC. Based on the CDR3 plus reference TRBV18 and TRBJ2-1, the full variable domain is NAGVMQNPRHLVRRRGQEARLRCSPMKGHSHVYWYRQLPEEGLKFMVYLQKENIIDESGMPKERFSAEFPKEGPSILRIQQVVRGDSAAYFCASSPLREGDEQFFGPGTRLTVL.

The CDR3 sequence is CASKLSKPNTEAFF. The DNA for the CDR3 is TGTGCCAGTAAACTGTCAAAACCGAACACTGAAGCTTTCTTT. This chain links TRBV19 with TRBJ1-1; D call uncertain. The CDR3 length is 14 residues. Trimming stripped 7 bases from V and 1 base from J, with 13 bases between. Germline V gene lookup returns CDR1 LNHDA and CDR2 SQIVND (reference sequence). The whole variable domain, filled in from reference TRBV19 and TRBJ1-1, reads DGGITQSPKYLFRKEGQNVTLSCEQNLNHDAMYWYRQDPGQGLRLIYYSQIVNDFQKGDIAEGYSVSREKKESFPLTVTSAQKNPTAFYLCASKLSKPNTEAFFGQGTRLTVV.

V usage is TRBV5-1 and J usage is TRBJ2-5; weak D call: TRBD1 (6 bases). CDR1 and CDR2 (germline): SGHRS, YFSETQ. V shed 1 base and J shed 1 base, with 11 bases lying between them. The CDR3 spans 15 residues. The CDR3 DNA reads TGCGCCAGCAGCTTGCGCAGGGGTGTCCAAGAGACCCAGTACTTC. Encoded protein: CASSLRRGVQETQYF. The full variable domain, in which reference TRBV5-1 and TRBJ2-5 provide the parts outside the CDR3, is KAGVTQTPRYLIKTRGQQVTLSCSPISGHRSVSWYQQTPGQGLQFLFEYFSETQRNKGNFPGRFSGRQFSNSRSEMNVSTLELGDSALYLCASSLRRGVQETQYFGPGTRLLVL.

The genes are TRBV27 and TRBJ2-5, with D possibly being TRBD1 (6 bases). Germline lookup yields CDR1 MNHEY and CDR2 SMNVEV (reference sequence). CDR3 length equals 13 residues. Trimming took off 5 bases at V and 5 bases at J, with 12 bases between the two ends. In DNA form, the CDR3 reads TGTGCCAGCAGTCCACAGGGTTTCGAGACCCAGTACTTC. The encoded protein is CASSPQGFETQYF.

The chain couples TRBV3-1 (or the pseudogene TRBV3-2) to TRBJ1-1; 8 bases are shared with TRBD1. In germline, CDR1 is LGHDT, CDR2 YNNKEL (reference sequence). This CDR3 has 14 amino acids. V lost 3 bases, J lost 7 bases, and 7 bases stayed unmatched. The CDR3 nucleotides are TGTGCCAGCAGCCACTCGGACAGGGAGGGTGAAGCTTTCTTT. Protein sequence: CASSHSDREGEAFF.